This TCR beta chain originates from a study of cytomegalovirus exposure and HLA in healthy donors. This clone was observed once. PCR involved 60 Vbeta and 13 Jbeta primers. The assay was immunoSEQ multiplex PCR, and TCRdb's table has in-frame clones only and misses some. The sample lists some 110,000 clones, around 80% seen once, with approximately 4.4% in the top ten. Trimming took 5 bases from V and 6 from J, leaving 14 bases between them. Germline CDR1 GTSNPN, CDR2 SVGIG (reference sequence). This CDR3 has 12 amino acids. The receptor's source is a man aged 25-40 years in good health and CMV-seropositive. The sequenced sample was PBMCs. This chain links TRBV30 with TRBJ2-7; tentatively, D is TRBD2 (5 bases). The CDR3 sequence: CAWSELGVEQYF. Here the CDR3 DNA reads TGTGCCTGGTCAGAACTCGGGGTCGAGCAGTACTTC.